These 25 T cell receptor beta chains originate from one sample sequenced in a study of beta chain features in type 1 diabetes. Since all of the isolated RNA was reverse transcribed, expressed TCRB transcripts were what got sequenced. The repertoire was sequenced with immunoSEQ multiplex PCR; TCRdb's copy has only in-frame clones and lacks some. The top ten hold about 0.03% of the sample, which has hundreds of thousands of clones, 13% to 15% seen once. The sequencing input was naive CD4+ T cells from blood. These receptor sequences come from a woman aged 40 to 50 in good health.

This rearrangement joins TRBV6-5 to TRBJ1-2; 8 bases align to TRBD1. This CDR3 spans 14 amino acids. From germline, CDR1 is MNHEY and CDR2 SVGAGI. Trimming cost V 6 bases and J 2 bases; bases outside gene matches: 5. The CDR3 bases are TGTGCCAGCAGCCCCCAGGGGGCAAACTATGGCTACACCTTC. This sequence encodes CASSPQGANYGYTF.

As for this clone: The sample has other DNA sequences that encode this CDR3 too. The genes are TRBV25-1 and TRBJ2-3; D is unclear. V was clipped by 5 bases and J by 4 bases, with 4 bases between them. In germline, CDR1 is MGHDK, CDR2 SYGVNS. The CDR3 is 11 residues long. CDR3 DNA sequence: TGTGCCAGCAGTTTCTCAGATACGCAGTATTTT. Encoded protein: CASSFSDTQYF.

The V call is TRBV11-2, the J call TRBJ2-1; 7 nucleotides match TRBD2. The CDR3 is 15 residues long. Germline CDR1 and CDR2: SGHAT and FQNNGV. V dropped 3 bases and J dropped 5; count of bases not matched to a gene: 7. In nucleotides, the CDR3 is TGTGCCAGCAGCTTTGTGATGGCGGGGGACAATGAGCAGTTCTTC. Protein: CASSFVMAGDNEQFF.

The chain carries TRBV19 and TRBJ2-3, with 7 bases that match TRBD1. The germline V gene encodes CDR1 LNHDA and CDR2 SQIVND (reference sequence). V lost 8 bases and J lost 3; bases outside the gene matches: 8. This CDR3 region has 14 residues. CDR3 DNA sequence: TGTGCCAGTCGTAGGGGGCGATTTACAGATACGCAGTATTTT. It is translated as CASRRGRFTDTQYF.

V and J are TRBV5-1 and TRBJ1-1, with TRBD1 as a possible D gene (6 bases). The germline V gene has CDR1 SGHRS and CDR2 YFSETQ. The CDR3 is 15 residues long. The V end lost 5 bases, the J end lost 2 bases, and 16 bases lay between the germline ends. In DNA form, the CDR3 reads TGCGCCAGCAGGTCCTTCACAGGGTCTAACACTGAAGCTTTCTTT. It translates to CASRSFTGSNTEAFF.

This clone came up a few times. The chain has TRBV7-9 and TRBJ1-1, with D uncertain. CDR1 and CDR2 from the germline V gene are SEHNR and FQNEAQ (reference sequence). V was cut by 5 bases and J by 1 base, with 11 bases left in between. This CDR3 region has 14 residues. In nucleotides, the CDR3 is TGTGCCAGCAGCGGCCGGGTACGGAACACTGAAGCTTTCTTT. This codes for CASSGRVRNTEAFF.

The count of this clone is one. This chain uses TRBV25-1 with TRBJ2-5; 7 positions agree with TRBD1. CDR1 and CDR2 from the germline V gene are MGHDK and SYGVNS. The CDR3 is 14 residues long. V was pared by 3 bases and J by 1 base, with 2 bases of the junction left unmatched. The CDR3 DNA sequence: TGTGCCAGCAGTGATAGGACAGGCCAAGAGACCCAGTACTTC. Its translation: CASSDRTGQETQYF.

The gene calls are TRBV19 and TRBJ1-1, with D possibly being TRBD1 (6 bases). V was pared by 6 bases and J by 3 bases, with 17 bases between. The CDR3 has 15 residues. Germline values: CDR1 LNHDA, CDR2 SQIVND (reference sequence). The CDR3 DNA sequence: TGTGCCAGTAGACCAGGTAGGACAGCCGACACTGAAGCTTTCTTT. As protein: CASRPGRTADTEAFF. Full variable domain (remainder filled in from reference TRBV19 and TRBJ1-1): DGGITQSPKYLFRKEGQNVTLSCEQNLNHDAMYWYRQDPGQGLRLIYYSQIVNDFQKGDIAEGYSVSREKKESFPLTVTSAQKNPTAFYLCASRPGRTADTEAFFGQGTRLTVV.

For the CDR3, the DNA is TGCGCCAGCAGCTTTGAGGGTGAGGGCAATCAGCCCCAGCATTTT. Its protein is CASSFEGEGNQPQHF. The gene calls are TRBV5-1 and TRBJ1-5; D unclear. With 2 bases removed from V and 2 bases from J, the gap between germline ends came to 11 bases. Germline values: CDR1 SGHRS, CDR2 YFSETQ. This CDR3 has 15 amino acids.

J is TRBJ2-3 and V is TRBV9, with 13 bases lining up with TRBD2. CDR3 length: 19 amino acids. Trimming took 0 bases from V and 3 from J; bases not matched to a gene: 10. Germline V gene lookup returns CDR1 SGDLS and CDR2 YYNGEE. The CDR3: CASSVELGLAGASTDTQYF. In nucleotides, the CDR3 is TGTGCCAGCAGCGTAGAACTCGGACTAGCGGGGGCATCAACAGATACGCAGTATTTT.

A word on this clone: Other nucleotide sequences in the sample specify the same CDR3. The genes are TRBV4-2 and TRBJ1-5; D is uncertain. Germline V gives CDR1 LGHNA, CDR2 YNFKEQ. Trimming removed 0 bases at V and 0 bases at J, with 6 bases between. This CDR3 has 15 amino acids. The CDR3 sequence: CASSQETGSNQPQHF. For the CDR3, the DNA is TGTGCCAGCAGCCAAGAGACGGGTAGCAATCAGCCCCAGCATTTT.

This clone was picked up a small number of times. The chain employs TRBV5-6 and TRBJ2-7; TRBD1 might be the D (6 bases). The germline V gene has CDR1 SGHDT and CDR2 YYEEEE. V was clipped by 3 bases and J by 7 bases, with 17 bases between them. The CDR3 runs to 14 residues. The CDR3 protein is CASSYAGPRGEQYF. The CDR3 DNA sequence: TGTGCCAGCAGCTATGCCGGGCCCAGGGGTGAGCAGTACTTC.

J is TRBJ2-6 and V is TRBV9; 11 nucleotides match TRBD1. Germline V gene sequence: CDR1 SGDLS, CDR2 YYNGEE. The junction had 10 bases not matched to a gene; V was cut back by 4 bases and J by 1 base. CDR3 length equals 19 residues. CDR3 loop: CASSPAYGQGASGANVLTF. The CDR3 DNA follows: TGTGCCAGCAGCCCAGCGTACGGACAGGGGGCATCTGGGGCCAACGTCCTGACTTTC.

V is TRBV4-1 and J is TRBJ2-1; TRBD1 is a possible D gene (5 bases). The CDR3 loop spans 16 amino acids. V lost 0 bases and J 2 bases, leaving 11 bases between the germline ends. CDR1 and CDR2 from the germline V gene are MGHRA and YSYEKL. The CDR3 nucleotides are TGCGCCAGCAGCCAAGATGGGGCACGTCCCTACAATGAGCAGTTCTTC. The encoded protein is CASSQDGARPYNEQFF.

The chain employs TRBV6-5 and TRBJ2-1, with a weak D call TRBD1 (6 bases). Germline assignment: CDR1 MNHEY and CDR2 SVGAGI. The CDR3 runs 12 residues. With 5 bases removed from V and 11 bases from J, the gap between germline ends came to 13 bases. The CDR3 region has the DNA TGTGCCAGCAGTAAGGACAGTGTCAAGCAGTTCTTC. Protein sequence: CASSKDSVKQFF.

This clone has a handful of counts. The J gene is TRBJ2-5, the V gene TRBV15; D is possibly TRBD1 (5 bases). V shed 0 bases and J shed 1 base, with 9 bases lying between them. The length of the CDR3 is 15 residues. Germline values: CDR1 LNHNV, CDR2 YYDKDF (reference sequence). CDR3 DNA sequence: TGTGCCACCAGCAGAGATTGGGGCGGCCAAGAGACCCAGTACTTC. Its protein is CATSRDWGGQETQYF. Full variable domain (missing parts from reference TRBV15 and TRBJ2-5): DAMVIQNPRYQVTQFGKPVTLSCSQTLNHNVMYWYQQKSSQAPKLLFHYYDKDFNNEADTPDNFQSRRPNTSFCFLDIRSPGLGDTAMYLCATSRDWGGQETQYFGPGTRLLVL.

V gene TRBV18 combines with J gene TRBJ2-2; 9 bases match TRBD1. The CDR3 has 16 residues. Germline V lookup: CDR1 KGHSH, CDR2 LQKENI. J gave up 7 bases and V 0 bases, and 6 bases lay outside the gene matches. The CDR3 DNA follows: TGTGCCAGCTCACCACCGATGGGACAGGGCGGCGGGGAGCTGTTTTTT. This sequence encodes CASSPPMGQGGGELFF.

This clone was found a few times. This chain joins TRBV9 and TRBJ1-2, with TRBD1 as a possible D gene (6 bases). This CDR3 has 15 residues. Trimming removed 4 bases at V and 0 bases at J, with 13 bases between. Germline assignment: CDR1 SGDLS and CDR2 YYNGEE. CDR3 protein: CASSLRDTPNYGYTF. The DNA for the CDR3 is TGTGCCAGCAGCCTCCGGGACACACCTAACTATGGCTACACCTTC.

CDR3 loop: CASGTRDRVGEQYF. The CDR3 DNA sequence: TGTGCTAGTGGTACTAGGGACAGGGTGGGTGAGCAGTACTTC. The rearrangement uses TRBV12-5 and TRBJ2-7; 9 bases map to TRBD1. The CDR3 length is 14 residues. After removal of 5 bases from V and 7 bases from J, the junction contained 9 bases not matched to a gene. In germline, CDR1 is LGHNT, CDR2 FRNRAP. Filled out from reference TRBV12-5 and TRBJ2-7, the complete variable domain reads DARVTQTPRHKVTEMGQEVTMRCQPILGHNTVFWYRQTMMQGLELLAYFRNRAPLDDSGMPKDRFSAEMPDATLATLKIQPSEPRDSAVYFCASGTRDRVGEQYFGPGTRLTVT.

This clone has at least ten counts. The chain is built from TRBV10-3 and TRBJ2-3, with no clear D. The germline gives CDR1 ENHRY, CDR2 SYGVKD. CDR3 length equals 11 residues. Trimming shortened V by 10 bases and J by 2 bases, and 7 bases separated the two germline ends. The CDR3 region is CASGTTDTQYF. CDR3 in DNA: TGTGCCAGCGGAACCACAGATACGCAGTATTTT.

The rearrangement uses TRBV2 and TRBJ2-5; 13 bases fit TRBD2. V lost 8 bases and J lost 2; bases outside the gene matches: 11. Germline CDR1 is SNHLY and CDR2 is FYNNEI. There are 17 residues in the CDR3. The CDR3 nucleotides are TGTGCCAGCTCGGGACTAGCGGGGTTTGGGATACAAGAGACCCAGTACTTC. This codes for CASSGLAGFGIQETQYF.

The chain has TRBV27 and TRBJ2-7; D might be TRBD2 (5 bases). This CDR3 is built from 16 residues. Deletions cut 5 bases from V and 0 bases from J, with 17 bases between. Germline lookup yields CDR1 MNHEY and CDR2 SMNVEV (reference sequence). The DNA of the CDR3 is TGTGCCAGCAGTCTGGGGTATCGGAGGCGCTCCTACGAGCAGTACTTC. Amino acids: CASSLGYRRRSYEQYF.

The chain is built from TRBV6-6 and TRBJ1-1; possibly TRBD1 for D (5 bases). V was cut by 4 bases and J by 1 base, with 10 bases left in between. The CDR3 is 14 amino acids. Germline-derived CDR1 and CDR2 are MNHNY and SVGAGI (reference sequence). CDR3 protein: CASSFGTGNTEAFF. In DNA form, the CDR3 reads TGTGCCAGCAGTTTTGGAACAGGGAACACTGAAGCTTTCTTT.

This clone was counted a few times. This chain joins TRBV5-6 and TRBJ2-3; 7 bases line up with TRBD2. Germline lookup yields CDR1 SGHDT and CDR2 YYEEEE. The CDR3 extends over 17 amino acids. V lost 1 base, J lost 4 bases, and 12 bases stayed unmatched. The CDR3 DNA follows: TGTGCCAGCAGCTTGCGTCCCCGGGGGGTAACACCAGATACGCAGTATTTT. Its translation is CASSLRPRGVTPDTQYF. Looking up the rest from reference TRBV5-6 and TRBJ2-3 gives the full variable domain: DAGVTQSPTHLIKTRGQQVTLRCSPKSGHDTVSWYQQALGQGPQFIFQYYEEEERQRGNFPDRFSGHQFPNYSSELNVNALLLGDSALYLCASSLRPRGVTPDTQYFGPGTRLTVL.

This clone was seen only a few times. This chain links TRBV27 with TRBJ1-2; TRBD1 aligns across 8 bases. Germline assignment: CDR1 MNHEY and CDR2 SMNVEV (reference sequence). V dropped 3 bases and J dropped 10; count of bases not matched to a gene: 10. There are 14 residues in the CDR3. Here the CDR3 reads CASSFAGTGNVYTF. In DNA form, the CDR3 reads TGTGCCAGCAGTTTTGCCGGGACAGGCAATGTCTACACCTTC.